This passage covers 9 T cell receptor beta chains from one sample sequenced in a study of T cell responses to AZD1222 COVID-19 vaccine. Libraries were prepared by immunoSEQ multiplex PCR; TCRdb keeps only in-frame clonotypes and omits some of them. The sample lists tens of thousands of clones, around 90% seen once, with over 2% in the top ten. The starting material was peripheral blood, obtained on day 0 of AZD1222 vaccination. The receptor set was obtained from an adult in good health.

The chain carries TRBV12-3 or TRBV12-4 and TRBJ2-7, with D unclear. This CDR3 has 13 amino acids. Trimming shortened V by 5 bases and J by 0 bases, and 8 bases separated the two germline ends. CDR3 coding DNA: TGTGCCAGCAGTACCCCGAGCTCCTACGAGCAGTACTTC. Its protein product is CASSTPSSYEQYF.

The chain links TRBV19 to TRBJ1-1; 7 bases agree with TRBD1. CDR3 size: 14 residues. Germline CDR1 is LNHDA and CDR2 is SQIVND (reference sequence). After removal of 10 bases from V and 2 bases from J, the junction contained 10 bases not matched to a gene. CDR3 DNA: TGTGCCACCTCCCGGGACAGAACTAACACTGAAGCTTTCTTT. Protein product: CATSRDRTNTEAFF. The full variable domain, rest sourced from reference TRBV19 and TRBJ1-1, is DGGITQSPKYLFRKEGQNVTLSCEQNLNHDAMYWYRQDPGQGLRLIYYSQIVNDFQKGDIAEGYSVSREKKESFPLTVTSAQKNPTAFYLCATSRDRTNTEAFFGQGTRLTVV.

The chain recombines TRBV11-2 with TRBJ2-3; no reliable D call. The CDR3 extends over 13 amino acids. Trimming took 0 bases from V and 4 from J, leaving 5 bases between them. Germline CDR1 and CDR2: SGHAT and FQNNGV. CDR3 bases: TGTGCCAGCAGCTTAGACTTGGCAGATACGCAGTATTTT. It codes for CASSLDLADTQYF. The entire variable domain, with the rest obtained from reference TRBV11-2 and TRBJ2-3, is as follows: EAGVAQSPRYKIIEKRQSVAFWCNPISGHATLYWYQQILGQGPKLLIQFQNNGVVDDSQLPKDRFSAERLKGVDSTLKIQPAKLEDSAVYLCASSLDLADTQYFGPGTRLTVL.

CDR3 DNA: TGTGCCAGTAGAGACCCAGGGCGCGTTTTATCGAGACTGTTTTTT. It codes for CASRDPGRVLSRLFF. The V gene is TRBV19, the J gene TRBJ1-4, with TRBD1 as a possible D gene (5 bases). Trimming stripped 6 bases from V and 13 bases from J, with 24 bases between. From germline, CDR1 is LNHDA and CDR2 SQIVND (reference sequence). The CDR3 length is 15 residues. Based on the CDR3 plus reference TRBV19 and TRBJ1-4, the full variable domain is DGGITQSPKYLFRKEGQNVTLSCEQNLNHDAMYWYRQDPGQGLRLIYYSQIVNDFQKGDIAEGYSVSREKKESFPLTVTSAQKNPTAFYLCASRDPGRVLSRLFFGSGTQLSVL.

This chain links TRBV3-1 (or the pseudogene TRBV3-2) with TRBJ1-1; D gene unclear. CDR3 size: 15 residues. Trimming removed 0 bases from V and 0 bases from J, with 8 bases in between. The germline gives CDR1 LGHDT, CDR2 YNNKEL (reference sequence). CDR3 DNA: TGTGCCAGCAGCCAAGACCTACAGTTGAACACTGAAGCTTTCTTT. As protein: CASSQDLQLNTEAFF.

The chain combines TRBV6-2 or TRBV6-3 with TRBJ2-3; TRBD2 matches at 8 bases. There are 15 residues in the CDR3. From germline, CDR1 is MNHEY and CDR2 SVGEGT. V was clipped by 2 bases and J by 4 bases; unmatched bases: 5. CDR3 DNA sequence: TGTGCCAGCAGTTACGTAGCGGGGTTTGCAGATACGCAGTATTTT. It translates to CASSYVAGFADTQYF.

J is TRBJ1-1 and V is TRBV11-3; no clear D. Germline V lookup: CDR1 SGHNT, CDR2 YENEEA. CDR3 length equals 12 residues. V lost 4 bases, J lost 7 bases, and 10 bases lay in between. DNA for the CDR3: TGTGCCAGCAGCTCTCAAGACGGTGAAGCTTTCTTT. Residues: CASSSQDGEAFF.

This CDR3 is CASSLVAGQNQPQHF. In nucleotides, the CDR3 is TGTGCCAGCAGCTTAGTGGCGGGACAAAATCAGCCCCAGCATTTT. The chain employs TRBV7-2 and TRBJ1-5; TRBD1 might be the D (6 bases). Germline V gene sequence: CDR1 SGHTA, CDR2 FQGNSA. CDR3 length equals 15 residues. V was clipped by 1 base and J by 4 bases, with 11 bases between them. Full variable domain (rest looked up from reference TRBV7-2 and TRBJ1-5): GAGVSQSPSNKVTEKGKDVELRCDPISGHTALYWYRQSLGQGLEFLIYFQGNSAPDKSGLPSDRFSAERTGGSVSTLTIQRTQQEDSAVYLCASSLVAGQNQPQHFGDGTRLSIL.

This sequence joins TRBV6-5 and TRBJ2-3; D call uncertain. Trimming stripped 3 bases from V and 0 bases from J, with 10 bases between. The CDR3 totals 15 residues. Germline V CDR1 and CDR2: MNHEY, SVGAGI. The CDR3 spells CASSYGASSTDTQYF. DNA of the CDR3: TGTGCCAGCAGTTATGGAGCTTCAAGCACAGATACGCAGTATTTT.